One sample yielded the 14 T cell receptor beta chains listed below, sequenced in a study of cytomegalovirus exposure and HLA in healthy donors. Assay: immunoSEQ multiplex PCR; the TCRdb copy retains only in-frame clones and omits some. The repertoire holds around 120,000 clones, approximately 90% seen once, with about 6% in the top ten. Source material: PBMCs. Source of these receptors: a woman aged 18-29 years in good health and CMV-seropositive.

The rearrangement uses TRBV7-2 and TRBJ1-5, with D perhaps matching TRBD1 (6 bases). Trimming took off 5 bases at V and 6 bases at J, with 17 bases between the two ends. The CDR3 runs 15 residues. Germline V gene sequence: CDR1 SGHTA, CDR2 FQGNSA. The CDR3, as DNA: TGTGCCAGCAGCACCGTCGGGGGGCGCGGTCAGCCCCAGCATTTT. Translation gives CASSTVGGRGQPQHF. The variable domain in full, completed from reference TRBV7-2 and TRBJ1-5, reads GAGVSQSPSNKVTEKGKDVELRCDPISGHTALYWYRQSLGQGLEFLIYFQGNSAPDKSGLPSDRFSAERTGGSVSTLTIQRTQQEDSAVYLCASSTVGGRGQPQHFGDGTRLSIL.

This clone was observed a few times. The gene calls are TRBV5-4 and TRBJ2-1; the match to TRBD1 covers 9 bases. Germline-derived CDR1 and CDR2 are SGHNT and YYREEE (reference sequence). The CDR3 has 15 residues. Losses at the gene ends were 1 base for V and 8 bases for J; bases not matched to a gene: 7. CDR3 sequence reads: CASSLPGQGNYEQFF. The CDR3, as DNA: TGTGCCAGCAGCTTGCCGGGACAGGGTAACTATGAGCAGTTCTTC. The variable domain in full, completed from reference TRBV5-4 and TRBJ2-1, reads ETGVTQSPTHLIKTRGQQVTLRCSSQSGHNTVSWYQQALGQGPQFIFQYYREEENGRGNFPPRFSGLQFPNYSSELNVNALELDDSALYLCASSLPGQGNYEQFFGPGTRLTVL.

In this sample, this clone turned up a few times. The CDR3: CASRETSGGEYF. The CDR3 DNA reads as TGTGCCAGCAGGGAGACTAGCGGGGGAGAGTACTTC. This rearrangement joins TRBV2 to TRBJ2-7; 12 bases map to TRBD2. This CDR3 is built from 12 residues. V shed 6 bases and J 11 bases; nucleotides not matched to a gene: 5. From germline, CDR1 is SNHLY and CDR2 FYNNEI.

J is TRBJ2-4 and V is TRBV6-5; a weak D match, TRBD1 (5 bases). V was trimmed by 2 bases and J by 7 bases, leaving 12 bases between them. The CDR3 totals 14 residues. The germline V gene has CDR1 MNHEY and CDR2 SVGAGI. DNA for the CDR3: TGTGCCAGCAGTTACGGGGCAGGACACAACATTCAGTACTTC. The encoded protein is CASSYGAGHNIQYF.

V and J are TRBV27 and TRBJ2-1, with D unresolved. Trimming pared 6 bases from V and 6 bases from J, leaving 21 bases between. Germline V lookup: CDR1 MNHEY, CDR2 SMNVEV (reference sequence). CDR3 size: 16 residues. The chain's CDR3 is CASSAEETGYVNEQFF. DNA of the CDR3: TGTGCCAGCAGCGCCGAGGAAACGGGTTATGTCAATGAGCAGTTCTTC.

The genes are TRBV30 and TRBJ1-2; 8 bases align to TRBD1. V lost 2 bases to trimming and J lost 7 bases; unmatched junction nucleotides: 0. This CDR3 is 11 amino acids long. From germline, CDR1 is GTSNPN and CDR2 SVGIG (reference sequence). Here the CDR3 reads CAWSTGGGYTF. The CDR3 DNA reads TGTGCCTGGAGTACAGGGGGTGGCTACACCTTC.

V and J are TRBV9 and TRBJ2-5, with D possibly matching TRBD1 (5 bases). V lost 4 bases and J 1 base, leaving 11 bases between the germline ends. Per germline, CDR1 SGDLS and CDR2 YYNGEE. CDR3 length: 14 amino acids. The CDR3 bases are TGTGCCAGCAGCACCTTCGACAGCCAAGAGACCCAGTACTTC. It codes for CASSTFDSQETQYF.

The chain is built from TRBV5-1 and TRBJ1-1; no clear D. Germline V gives CDR1 SGHRS, CDR2 YFSETQ. V lost 4 bases and J 4 bases, leaving 14 bases between the germline ends. This CDR3 spans 14 amino acids. CDR3 amino acids: CASSPTEVGTEAFF. CDR3 nucleotide sequence: TGCGCCAGCAGCCCGACGGAGGTCGGCACTGAAGCTTTCTTT.

The gene calls are TRBV2 and TRBJ1-1; possibly TRBD1 for D (6 bases). The CDR3 covers 14 residues. Germline values: CDR1 SNHLY, CDR2 FYNNEI. Trimming removed 10 bases at V and 6 bases at J, with 21 bases between. DNA for the CDR3: TGTGCCACACAAACACGGGGGGCGAGGGCTGAAGCTTTCTTT. As protein: CATQTRGARAEAFF.

V and J are TRBV10-3 and TRBJ1-6; 8 nucleotides align to TRBD1. V trimming: 0 bases; J trimming: 9 bases; junction bases outside the gene matches: 4. This CDR3 region has 15 residues. The germline V gene encodes CDR1 ENHRY and CDR2 SYGVKD. CDR3 DNA sequence: TGTGCCATCAGTGAGTCGACAGGGGCGGGTTCACCCCTCCACTTT. Its translation: CAISESTGAGSPLHF.

The chain employs TRBV29-1 and TRBJ1-1, with D perhaps TRBD1 (6 bases). This CDR3 contains 14 residues. Germline lookup yields CDR1 SQVTM and CDR2 ANQGSEA. V was cut by 7 bases and J by 0 bases, with 15 bases left in between. The CDR3 nucleotides are TGCAGCGCTGGTGTAGGGGGGGTGAACACTGAAGCTTTCTTT. Amino acids: CSAGVGGVNTEAFF.

This clone was recorded once. The chain carries TRBV11-3 and TRBJ2-7; 13 bases line up with TRBD2. The J segment lost 7 bases and the V segment lost 4 bases, leaving 4 bases of the junction unmatched. The CDR3 is made up of 14 amino acids. CDR1 and CDR2 (germline): SGHNT, YENEEA. CDR3 DNA: TGTGCCAGCAGCTCGGGACTAGCGGGAAGAGAGCAGTACTTC. Translation: CASSSGLAGREQYF.

This clone was counted once. The rearrangement uses TRBV5-4 and TRBJ1-4; D is perhaps TRBD1 (6 bases). Deletions cut 3 bases from V and 3 bases from J, with 21 bases between. CDR1 is SGHNT, CDR2 YYREEE, per germline (reference sequence). This CDR3 contains 18 residues. The CDR3 protein is CASSSASQGSQSNEKLFF. The CDR3 DNA follows: TGTGCCAGCAGCTCCGCCTCCCAGGGGTCGCAATCTAATGAAAAACTGTTTTTT.

This clone was counted between two and nine times. This chain uses TRBV2 with TRBJ1-2; 7 nucleotides match TRBD1. CDR3 length equals 14 residues. CDR1 is SNHLY, CDR2 FYNNEI, per germline. V shed 4 bases and J 6 bases; nucleotides not matched to a gene: 8. The CDR3 DNA is TGTGCCAGCAGTGTTGCGGCAGGGGGAAATGGCTACACCTTC. It yields the protein CASSVAAGGNGYTF.